These 23 T cell receptor beta chains were all obtained from the same sample, sequenced in a study of cytotoxic CD8 clonotypes in ibrutinib-treated CLL. Only in-frame clones appear in the TCRdb table, and some are missing; sequencing was by immunoSEQ multiplex PCR. The sample carries about 20,000 clones, around 72% recorded once. The source was PBMCs, collected before ibrutinib treatment. These receptors came from a human donor with chronic lymphocytic leukemia.

The chain combines TRBV11-1 with TRBJ2-7; maybe TRBD2 (5 bases). This CDR3 region has 14 residues. CDR1 and CDR2 from the germline V gene are SGHAT and FQDESV (reference sequence). Trimming took off 3 bases at V and 7 bases at J, with 16 bases between the two ends. The CDR3 loop reads CASSFRTPMGEQYF. The DNA for the CDR3 is TGTGCCAGCAGCTTCAGGACTCCAATGGGGGAGCAGTACTTC. The whole variable domain, remainder taken from reference TRBV11-1 and TRBJ2-7, is EAEVAQSPRYKITEKSQAVAFWCDPISGHATLYWYRQILGQGPELLVQFQDESVVDDSQLPKDRFSAERLKGVDSTLKIQPAELGDSAMYLCASSFRTPMGEQYFGPGTRLTVT.

The J gene is TRBJ2-7, the V gene TRBV13; D gene ambiguous. CDR3 length: 14 residues. Germline-derived CDR1 and CDR2 are PRHDT and FYEKMQ (reference sequence). Trimming pared 4 bases from V and 2 bases from J, leaving 12 bases between. The CDR3 sequence is CASSSGSKPYEQYF. Written as DNA, the CDR3 is TGTGCCAGCAGCTCCGGGTCCAAACCCTACGAGCAGTACTTC.

This clone is classed as medium-sized. Additional DNA sequences in this sample encode the identical CDR3. This chain uses TRBV4-1 with TRBJ2-2; D possibly corresponds to TRBD2 (6 bases). Germline V gene sequence: CDR1 MGHRA, CDR2 YSYEKL. Trimming removed 1 base from V and 8 bases from J, with 17 bases in between. The CDR3 extends over 16 amino acids. The CDR3 region has the DNA TGCGCCAGCAGCCAAGGGACGGGACTTGGATGGGGGGAGCTGTTTTTT. It specifies CASSQGTGLGWGELFF.

The V and J genes are TRBV7-3 and TRBJ2-4; no clear D. The CDR3 has 12 residues. V dropped 4 bases and J dropped 6 bases, with 7 bases sitting between them. The germline V gene encodes CDR1 SGHTA and CDR2 FQGTGA. As DNA, the CDR3 is TGTGCCAGCAGCTACCCGGGAAACATTCAGTACTTC. Translated: CASSYPGNIQYF.

This clone was recorded a few times. The rearrangement joins TRBV28 to TRBJ2-3, with D possibly TRBD1 on 5 matching bases. Germline-derived CDR1 and CDR2 are MDHEN and SYDVKM. The CDR3 spans 13 residues. Trimming took 8 bases from V and 2 from J, leaving 11 bases between them. The CDR3 reads CASLRQYTDTQYF. The CDR3 bases are TGTGCCAGCCTGAGACAGTACACAGATACGCAGTATTTT.

This clone was recorded only once. This chain uses TRBV6-6 with TRBJ1-2, with 8 bases matching TRBD1. Germline trimming cut 3 bases from V and 4 bases from J; bases unmatched to any gene: 7. This CDR3 is built from 15 residues. Germline assignment: CDR1 MNHNY and CDR2 SVGAGI (reference sequence). The DNA of the CDR3 is TGTGCCAGCAGTTATATGGCAGGGGGCGGCTATGGCTACACCTTC. It encodes CASSYMAGGGYGYTF.

The sample holds a few counts of this clone. This chain connects TRBV7-2 to TRBJ2-1; 7 bases are shared with TRBD1. The CDR3 has 14 residues. CDR1 and CDR2 from the germline V gene are SGHTA and FQGNSA. V lost 5 bases and J lost 12; bases outside the gene matches: 13. The CDR3 loop reads CASSILGQGEGQFF. The CDR3, as DNA: TGTGCCAGCAGCATCTTGGGGCAGGGGGAAGGGCAGTTCTTC.

This clone was observed a single time. V and J are TRBV27 and TRBJ1-4; the D gene is possibly TRBD1 (5 bases). Trimming removed 6 bases at V and 8 bases at J, with 13 bases between. The CDR3 covers 13 residues. Germline V gene sequence: CDR1 MNHEY, CDR2 SMNVEV (reference sequence). The CDR3 region has the DNA TGTGCCAGCAGAGCAGGGAATGGAGAAAAACTGTTTTTT. This translates into CASRAGNGEKLFF.

The chain combines TRBV18 with TRBJ1-5; tentative D call: TRBD1 (6 bases). V gave up 3 bases and J gave up 7 bases, with 16 bases separating them. This CDR3 spans 15 amino acids. Germline CDR1 reads KGHSH; CDR2 reads LQKENI. In DNA form, the CDR3 reads TGTGCCAGCTCACCCCAGAACAGGGAGGTACAGCCCCAGCATTTT. This codes for CASSPQNREVQPQHF.

The rearrangement joins TRBV5-4 to TRBJ2-3, with TRBD2 matching 9 bases. V dropped 1 base and J dropped 4; count of bases not matched to a gene: 10. This CDR3 comprises 17 residues. Germline V gene sequence: CDR1 SGHNT, CDR2 YYREEE (reference sequence). The CDR3 protein is CASSLSLAGLSADTQYF. The CDR3 DNA reads as TGTGCCAGCAGCTTGTCTCTAGCGGGGTTGAGCGCAGATACGCAGTATTTT.

This chain connects TRBV29-1 to TRBJ1-1, with 8 nucleotides matching TRBD1. CDR1 SQVTM and CDR2 ANQGSEA come from the germline V gene. The CDR3 has 13 amino acids. The CDR3 nucleotides read TGCACCGGACAGGGCGATGAGGACACTGAAGCTTTCTTT. This codes for CTGQGDEDTEAFF. The full variable domain, its missing parts supplied by reference TRBV29-1 and TRBJ1-1, is SAVISQKPSRDICQRGTSLTIQCQVDSQVTMMFWYRQQPGQSLTLIATANQGSEATYESGFVIDKFPISRPNLTFSTLTVSNMSPEDSSIYLCTGQGDEDTEAFFGQGTRLTVV.

CDR3 in amino acids: CASTPGSPLGYGYTF. The CDR3 DNA reads as TGTGCCAGCACCCCCGGGTCACCCCTCGGTTATGGCTACACCTTC. This chain uses TRBV28 with TRBJ1-2; D gene ambiguous. The germline V gene encodes CDR1 MDHEN and CDR2 SYDVKM. V was clipped by 7 bases and J by 5 bases, with 20 bases between them. This CDR3 contains 15 residues.

This clone was seen a single time. V is TRBV9 and J is TRBJ1-2; tentative D call: TRBD1 (6 bases). V was shortened by 4 bases and J by 2 bases, with 15 bases between the two germline ends. From germline, CDR1 is SGDLS and CDR2 YYNGEE. The CDR3 totals 15 residues. The CDR3 loop is CASSSPGHLNYGYTF. The CDR3 coding sequence is TGTGCCAGCAGCTCGCCGGGACACTTAAACTATGGCTACACCTTC.

The genes are TRBV6-5 and TRBJ1-1; D is undetermined. V shed 4 bases and J shed 6 bases, with 15 bases lying between them. The V gene's germline CDR1 is MNHEY and CDR2 SVGAGI. CDR3 length: 14 residues. The CDR3 sequence is CASSSGRLSPEAFF. In nucleotides, the CDR3 is TGTGCCAGCAGTTCGGGCCGTCTTTCACCTGAAGCTTTCTTT.

The rearrangement uses TRBV6-5 and TRBJ2-7, with 12 bases matching TRBD2. V was pared by 6 bases and J by 2 bases, with 2 bases of the junction left unmatched. This CDR3 contains 14 residues. Germline CDR1 reads MNHEY; CDR2 reads SVGAGI. CDR3 residues: CASRSSGGAYEQYF. The CDR3 DNA reads as TGTGCCAGCAGGTCTAGCGGGGGGGCCTACGAGCAGTACTTC.

The V call is TRBV23-1, the J call TRBJ2-7; 7 nucleotides align to TRBD1. TRBV23-1 is assigned to the ORF class and has an uncertain function. CDR3 size: 15 residues. Trimming cost V 7 bases and J 0 bases; bases outside gene matches: 9. CDR3 DNA sequence: TGCGCCAGCACTAGAGTGAGGGGGCCCTCCTACGAGCAGTACTTC. Translating gives CASTRVRGPSYEQYF.

The V gene is TRBV4-1, the J gene TRBJ1-3; the match to TRBD1 covers 9 bases. This CDR3 has 18 amino acids. V shed 4 bases, J shed 2 bases, and the junction held 12 bases outside the gene matches. Germline V gene lookup returns CDR1 MGHRA and CDR2 YSYEKL. The CDR3 reads CASSPIFGGTGPGNTIYF. For the CDR3, the DNA is TGCGCCAGCAGCCCAATATTCGGGGGGACAGGGCCTGGAAACACCATATATTTT.

V gene TRBV5-1 combines with J gene TRBJ2-3; D may be TRBD2 (6 bases). V lost 0 bases, J lost 2 bases, and 10 bases lay in between. Germline CDR1 SGHRS, CDR2 YFSETQ. The CDR3 totals 15 residues. For the CDR3, the DNA is TGCGCCAGCAGCTTGGTTGGCGGGAACACAGATACGCAGTATTTT. Translated: CASSLVGGNTDTQYF.

This clone has just one count. The missing conserved phenylalanine or tryptophan at the end of this CDR3 makes a read error likely. It is unclear where the CDR3 begins or ends on the DNA, so no DNA is shown, and the CDR3 is as TCRdb lists it. The chain has TRBV6-5 and TRBJ1-1; TRBD1 reflects the table's D call only, with no check against the DNA. From germline, CDR1 is MNHEY and CDR2 SVGAGI. 11 amino acids form the CDR3, both terminal residues included. This CDR3 reads CASSFLDRESM.

The rearrangement links TRBV5-1 to TRBJ2-7; D is unresolved. V gave up 0 bases and J gave up 7 bases, with 11 bases separating them. The CDR3 loop spans 13 amino acids. From germline, CDR1 is SGHRS and CDR2 YFSETQ. DNA for the CDR3: TGCGCCAGCAGCTTGGACTATGGGTTTGAGCAGTACTTC. Its translation: CASSLDYGFEQYF.

CDR3 loop: CASSPSSGADTQYF. The CDR3 coding sequence is TGTGCCAGCAGCCCATCTAGCGGGGCAGATACGCAGTATTTT. This chain uses TRBV7-9 with TRBJ2-3, with 9 bases identical to TRBD2. In germline, CDR1 is SEHNR, CDR2 FQNEAQ (reference sequence). Unmatched junction bases numbered 4, after V lost 5 bases and J lost 4 bases. CDR3 length: 14 residues.

V gene TRBV5-1 combines with J gene TRBJ1-1, with D unclear. V was cut by 3 bases and J by 7 bases, with 10 bases left in between. Germline V gives CDR1 SGHRS, CDR2 YFSETQ. This CDR3 comprises 12 residues. CDR3 region: CASSSLANEAFF. The CDR3 DNA reads as TGCGCCAGCAGCTCCCTTGCGAATGAAGCTTTCTTT.

The rearrangement links TRBV4-1 to TRBJ2-3; TRBD1 aligns across 10 bases. The CDR3 runs to 16 residues. Germline trimming cut 2 bases from V and 1 base from J; bases unmatched to any gene: 3. CDR1 is MGHRA and CDR2 is YSYEKL in the germline V gene. For the CDR3, the DNA is TGCGCCAGCAGCCAATCCGGGACAGGGGGCACAGATACGCAGTATTTT. Translation: CASSQSGTGGTDTQYF.